The 2 T cell receptor beta chains below come from one sample, sequenced in a study of T cell repertoires in cytomegalovirus infection. Their antigens remain unidentified. MiXCR was run by TCRdb on the reads, yielding one entry per CDR3 protein. Here the sample spans 450,000 to 600,000 distinct CDR3 sequences, under 55% being singletons. The source was cultured PBMCs, collected from culture after CMV antigen stimulation. These receptors came from a human donor in good health (CMV status not recorded). Some clones in this sample may be carry-over from other donors' samples.

This clonotype was seen a handful of times. The chain couples TRBV7-9 to TRBJ2-3; TRBD2 is a possible D gene (6 bases). The germline V gene has CDR1 SEHNR and CDR2 FQNEAQ (reference sequence). Trimming pared 0 bases from V and 2 bases from J, leaving 15 bases between. CDR3 length: 17 residues. CDR3: CASSLAPSRGYTDTQYF. The CDR3 DNA is TGTGCCAGCAGCTTAGCTCCCTCGCGGGGATACACAGATACGCAGTATTTT.

This clonotype appeared a few times. The chain links TRBV25-1 to TRBJ2-7; D is possibly TRBD1 (6 bases). Germline CDR1 MGHDK, CDR2 SYGVNS. Trimming shortened V by 5 bases and J by 3 bases, and 17 bases separated the two germline ends. The CDR3 sequence is 15 residues long. In DNA form, the CDR3 reads TGTGCCAGCAGTCCCCGACAGGTCCTACTCTACGAGCAGTACTTC. Protein product: CASSPRQVLLYEQYF.